This record looks at one T cell receptor (beta chain) sequence and its context. The clone's antigen remains unknown. Within one base of it there is no much larger clone, and no base qualities were kept. To sequence the TCRbeta CDR3 region, genomic DNA was isolated from the sorted cells. The immunoSEQ Assay was used to sequence the TCRbeta CDR3 regions. This immuneACCESS table, as held by TCRdb, lists in-frame sequences with V and J called but not all clones. Of the missing ones, under half trace to an unresolved V gene in checked studies; the others have no known cause. The sample table holds some 12,000 clones, of which 79% were seen once. Of the sample, approximately 41% falls within the top ten clones. Patients with a history of autoimmune disease or receiving systemic immunosuppression were excluded from the trial. Peripheral blood for TCR sequencing was drawn from every dose cohort at baseline, at cycle 4 day 1 and at cycle 7 day 1. The samples were taken from a phase I, first-in-human, multicenter, open-label dose-escalation trial of ivuxolimab. Adults with locally advanced or metastatic melanoma, renal cell carcinoma, hepatocellular carcinoma or head and neck squamous cell carcinoma were enrolled in the trial. Before TCR sequencing, CD4+ T cells and CD8+ T cells from peripheral blood were sorted into separate populations.

The sample originates from a study of OX40 agonist ivuxolimab in advanced cancers. General notes on the study: Ivuxolimab was an agonistic, fully human IgG2 monoclonal antibody directed against OX40 (CD134), a costimulatory receptor. Intravenous ivuxolimab was administered to patients every 2 weeks at six dose levels: 0.01, 0.1, 0.3, 1.5, 3 and 10 mg/kg. Among the approximately 50 dose-escalation patients, 19 had hepatocellular carcinoma, 15 or so melanoma, 9 renal cell carcinoma and 9 head and neck cancer. Partial responses occurred in three dose-escalation patients, of whom one had hepatocellular carcinoma and two had cutaneous melanoma. Prior anti-PD-1, anti-PD-L1 or anti-CTLA-4 therapy was permitted, and checkpoint inhibitors had been received by less than 45% of dose-escalation patients. The dose-escalation cohort was 82.7% male with a mean age of roughly 62 years, ranging from roughly 20 to 80. The paper covers the monotherapy dose-escalation part of the phase I ivuxolimab trial, which included N of about 50 patients. Peripheral TCRbeta sequencing was intended to test whether TCR sequence diversity was altered and clonal T-cell expansion was caused by ivuxolimab.

Relative to germline, V is 4 bases shorter and J is 6 bases shorter, with 14 bases between their ends. From the cysteine through the phenylalanine, the CDR3 covers 14 amino acids. Only CDR3 DNA remains: 42 bases, in frame from the first base. CDR1 SGHRS and CDR2 YFSETQ are derived from the germline V gene. Here is what the overall study found, with its caveats: Antigen specificity was not determined for the clonally expanded peripheral T cells. Low levels of normalized T-cell clonal expansion were also seen in some patients who did not respond. At doses from 0.1 to 3.0 mg/kg, clonal expansion was seen in both CD4+ and CD8+ blood T cells between baseline and week 6. In partial responders in the 0.1-3.0 mg/kg groups, normalized peripheral clonal expansion was found to be among the lowest, especially among CD8+ T cells. After ivuxolimab, expanded clones were on average more numerous among CD8+ T cells than among CD4+ T cells.

The chain is encoded by TRBV5-1 joined to TRBJ2-1, with a tentative D gene TRBD1 over 6 matching bases. The sequencing used CD4+ or CD8+ T cells sorted from blood, collected in a trial of the OX40 agonist ivuxolimab. The source is an adult with an advanced solid tumor such as melanoma, head and neck, liver or kidney cancer. CDR3 reads: CASSVSGTLNEQFF. The DNA sequence is given as TGCGCCAGCAGCGTATCCGGGACACTCAATGAGCAGTTCTTC.